The 9 T cell receptor beta chains reported below all come from one sample, sequenced in a study of T cell responses to AZD1222 COVID-19 vaccine. Sequencing was performed with immunoSEQ multiplex PCR; in TCRdb, only in-frame clones are kept and a portion is missing. The sample comprises more than 90,000 clones, about 81% of which are singletons, and 12% to 15% rests with the top ten. The material sequenced was peripheral blood, taken 28 days after the second AZD1222 dose. The receptors derive from an adult who received the AZD1222 COVID-19 vaccine.

The chain has TRBV30 and TRBJ2-2; no definite D call. V was shortened by 0 bases and J by 0 bases, with 8 bases between the two germline ends. Germline V gene lookup returns CDR1 GTSNPN and CDR2 SVGIG (reference sequence). The CDR3 consists of 15 residues. The CDR3 nucleotides are TGTGCCTGGAGTGTACTGCCAGCGAACACCGGGGAGCTGTTTTTT. It specifies CAWSVLPANTGELFF.

V gene TRBV5-5 combines with J gene TRBJ1-2; 11 nucleotides agree with TRBD1. From germline, CDR1 is SGHKS and CDR2 YYEKEE (reference sequence). This CDR3 has 15 residues. The junction had 4 bases not matched to a gene; V was cut back by 2 bases and J by 4 bases. In DNA, the CDR3 is TGTGCCAGCAGCTTAGGGACAGGGGGACTCTATGGCTACACCTTC. Translating gives CASSLGTGGLYGYTF.

This clone was picked up one time. The chain links TRBV6-6 to TRBJ1-1; D is possibly TRBD1 (5 bases). This CDR3 spans 13 amino acids. The germline V and J ends were trimmed by 6 bases and 3 bases, with 11 bases remaining between them. Germline CDR1 MNHNY, CDR2 SVGAGI (reference sequence). CDR3 in DNA: TGTGCCAGCAGGTGGGGCGAGGACACTGAAGCTTTCTTT. Amino acid sequence: CASRWGEDTEAFF.

The chain links TRBV19 to TRBJ2-3; 9 bases are shared with TRBD2. Trimming removed 4 bases from V and 4 bases from J; junction bases left unmatched: 9. This CDR3 contains 16 residues. CDR1 is LNHDA and CDR2 is SQIVND in the germline V gene (reference sequence). The CDR3, as DNA: TGTGCCAGTAGTACCGGGACGGGACTAGCTGCAGATACGCAGTATTTT. Its translation: CASSTGTGLAADTQYF. The whole variable domain, filled in from reference TRBV19 and TRBJ2-3, reads DGGITQSPKYLFRKEGQNVTLSCEQNLNHDAMYWYRQDPGQGLRLIYYSQIVNDFQKGDIAEGYSVSREKKESFPLTVTSAQKNPTAFYLCASSTGTGLAADTQYFGPGTRLTVL.

The chain couples TRBV3-1 (or the pseudogene TRBV3-2) to TRBJ2-3, with 9 bases that match TRBD2. Germline-derived CDR1 and CDR2 are LGHDT and YNNKEL (reference sequence). There are 16 residues in the CDR3. The junction had 5 bases not matched to a gene; V was cut back by 2 bases and J by 2 bases. CDR3 nucleotide sequence: TGTGCCAGCAGCCAATCTAGCGGGGTGTACACAGATACGCAGTATTTT. It codes for CASSQSSGVYTDTQYF.

The chain is built from TRBV11-1 and TRBJ2-1; D is tentatively TRBD1 or TRBD2 (6 bases each). Per germline, CDR1 SGHAT and CDR2 FQDESV (reference sequence). V lost 1 base, J lost 10 bases, and 14 bases lay in between. The CDR3 has 14 residues. The CDR3 DNA reads as TGTGCCAGCAGCTTAGAGGGGGGCAAGGGAGAGCAGTTCTTC. Protein sequence: CASSLEGGKGEQFF.

V usage is TRBV7-2 and J usage is TRBJ1-3; unclear D gene. V lost 1 base to trimming and J lost 3 bases, with 16 bases between them. The germline CDR1 and CDR2 sequences are SGHTA and FQGNSA. The CDR3 is made up of 17 amino acids. The CDR3 nucleotides are TGTGCCAGCAGCTTAGATCCGTTTTTGGGAGGTGGAAACACCATATATTTT. Protein product: CASSLDPFLGGGNTIYF.

V gene TRBV3-1 (or the pseudogene TRBV3-2) combines with J gene TRBJ1-1; D may be TRBD1 (5 bases). Germline lookup yields CDR1 LGHDT and CDR2 YNNKEL (reference sequence). CDR3 length equals 13 residues. Trimming took off 7 bases at V and 7 bases at J, with 16 bases between the two ends. The CDR3 region is CASTSVRDSEAFF. In DNA form, the CDR3 reads TGTGCCAGCACCTCAGTTCGAGACAGTGAAGCTTTCTTT.

The V call is TRBV4-3, the J call TRBJ2-7, with D possibly being TRBD1 or TRBD2 (5 bases each). From germline, CDR1 is LGHNA and CDR2 YSLEER. The CDR3 spans 15 residues. Trimming stripped 5 bases from V and 3 bases from J, with 17 bases between. The CDR3, as DNA: TGCGCCAGCAGCGCAGGGTCCCGGAGGAGCTACGAGCAGTACTTC. Its translation is CASSAGSRRSYEQYF.